These 7 T cell receptor beta chains share one sample of origin, sequenced in a study of blood T cell repertoires in COVID-19. Clones were sequenced by immunoSEQ multiplex PCR, and TCRdb holds only the in-frame ones, with some missing. Here the sample spans hundreds of thousands of clones, about 84% being singletons. The sample consisted of peripheral blood. These receptors were taken from a woman older than 75 with acute or convalescent COVID-19.

The chain has TRBV5-6 and TRBJ2-7, with D uncertain. The germline gives CDR1 SGHDT, CDR2 YYEEEE. With 4 bases removed from V and 2 bases from J, the gap between germline ends came to 19 bases. This CDR3 is 16 amino acids long. Here the CDR3 DNA reads TGTGCCAGCAGCCCGTCCGGAAGACTCCCTGCCTACGAGCAGTACTTC. This codes for CASSPSGRLPAYEQYF. Full variable domain (missing parts from reference TRBV5-6 and TRBJ2-7): DAGVTQSPTHLIKTRGQQVTLRCSPKSGHDTVSWYQQALGQGPQFIFQYYEEEERQRGNFPDRFSGHQFPNYSSELNVNALLLGDSALYLCASSPSGRLPAYEQYFGPGTRLTVT.

V and J are TRBV6-4 and TRBJ2-5, with TRBD2 matching over 10 bases. The CDR3 contains 13 residues. V lost 10 bases and J lost 9; bases outside the gene matches: 11. Germline CDR1 MRHNA, CDR2 SNTAGT. CDR3: CATAGERGGPQYF. The CDR3 DNA reads as TGTGCCACGGCCGGGGAGCGGGGGGGACCCCAGTACTTC.

This chain uses TRBV18 with TRBJ2-1; 7 bases are shared with TRBD2. In germline, CDR1 is KGHSH, CDR2 LQKENI. J was trimmed by 7 bases and V by 2 bases; bases with no gene match: 8. This CDR3 region has 15 residues. The CDR3 sequence: CASSPGGSMMNEQFF. The CDR3 coding sequence is TGTGCCAGCTCACCAGGCGGGAGCATGATGAATGAGCAGTTCTTC.

As for this clone: The junction departs from the called germline gene at one end, perhaps through a read error. The CDR3 protein is CASSYGHANTEELFF. In nucleotides, the CDR3 is TGTGCCAGCAGTTATGGACATGCGAACACCGAGGAGCTGTTTTTT. The V call is TRBV6-6, the J call TRBJ2-2; TRBD1 is a possible D gene (5 bases). CDR1 is MNHNY and CDR2 is SVGAGI in the germline V gene (reference sequence). The CDR3 runs 15 residues.

V and J are TRBV7-2 and TRBJ2-5; TRBD2 agrees at 11 bases. CDR3 length: 15 amino acids. Looked up from germline, CDR1 is SGHTA and CDR2 is FQGNSA. The ends lost 2 bases at V and 2 bases at J; junction bases unmatched: 1. Here the CDR3 DNA reads TGTGCCAGCAGCTTACTAGCGGGAGGACAAGAGACCCAGTACTTC. Residues: CASSLLAGGQETQYF.

The chain has TRBV19 and TRBJ1-1; D call uncertain. Trimming took 3 bases from V and 5 from J, leaving 13 bases between them. From germline, CDR1 is LNHDA and CDR2 SQIVND (reference sequence). The CDR3 sequence is 14 residues long. CDR3 DNA sequence: TGTGCCAGTAGTATCACCGGGGTCGGAACTGAAGCTTTCTTT. Protein sequence: CASSITGVGTEAFF.

The chain joins TRBV19 to TRBJ2-5; maybe TRBD1 (6 bases). Trimming pared 3 bases from V and 4 bases from J, leaving 15 bases between. The CDR3 spans 15 residues. Germline-derived CDR1 and CDR2 are LNHDA and SQIVND (reference sequence). The CDR3 loop is CASSIGLQGRETQYF. CDR3 nucleotides: TGTGCCAGTAGTATTGGGTTGCAGGGGCGAGAGACCCAGTACTTC.